These 28 T cell receptor beta chains were all obtained from the same sample, sequenced in a study of sequential checkpoint blockade in melanoma. Treatment denoted: randomized to nivolumab then ipilimumab (arm A) or the reverse (arm B). The assay was immunoSEQ multiplex PCR, and TCRdb's table has in-frame clones only and misses some. This table holds fewer than 40,000 clones, about 86% found once. The sample in question was CD8+ T cells sorted from blood (inferred from file names), obtained from a patient given nivolumab and ipilimumab in sequence. Every receptor here comes from a human donor with melanoma.

The rearrangement links TRBV27 to TRBJ2-7; 10 bases match TRBD1. Germline CDR1 reads MNHEY; CDR2 reads SMNVEV (reference sequence). V gave up 5 bases and J gave up 4 bases; unmatched junction bases: 11. The CDR3 extends over 16 amino acids. CDR3 protein: CASSPQPGQGSYEQYF. CDR3 coding DNA: TGTGCCAGCAGTCCCCAACCGGGACAGGGGTCTTACGAGCAGTACTTC.

The CDR3 reads CASSQEVQGGTNEKLFF. The CDR3 DNA is TGCGCCAGCAGCCAAGAGGTCCAGGGGGGAACTAATGAAAAACTGTTTTTT. V is TRBV4-1 and J is TRBJ1-4; 7 bases agree with TRBD1. Germline V gene data show CDR1 as MGHRA and CDR2 as YSYEKL. The CDR3 length is 17 residues. With V trimmed by 0 bases and J by 1 base, 5 bases remained unmatched.

The chain recombines TRBV28 with TRBJ2-7; possible D gene TRBD2, 6 bases. The V and J ends lost 2 bases and 0 bases respectively, with 8 bases between them. The germline gives CDR1 MDHEN, CDR2 SYDVKM. This CDR3 is 14 amino acids long. CDR3: CASSLMEGSYEQYF. The CDR3 region has the DNA TGTGCCAGCAGTTTAATGGAGGGCTCCTACGAGCAGTACTTC.

This chain uses TRBV9 with TRBJ2-5, with 9 bases matching TRBD1. The closer fit of TRBJ2-7 to the DNA end suggests the J call may be wrong. The CDR3 has 15 residues. CDR1 is SGDLS, CDR2 YYNGEE, per germline. CDR3 protein: CASSVAGTGRVEQYF. In nucleotides, the CDR3 is TGTGCCAGCAGCGTAGCCGGGACAGGGCGAGTCGAGCAGTACTTC.

This rearrangement joins TRBV6-5 to TRBJ1-1, with D perhaps TRBD1 (5 bases). The CDR3 covers 13 residues. In germline, CDR1 is MNHEY, CDR2 SVGAGI. The V end was cut by 4 bases, the J end by 3 bases, with 9 bases between. CDR3 nucleotides: TGTGCCAGCAGTTCCCAGGGTTACACTGAAGCTTTCTTT. Amino acid sequence: CASSSQGYTEAFF.

The chain carries TRBV9 and TRBJ2-5; D perhaps matches TRBD1 (6 bases). The V and J ends lost 0 bases and 5 bases respectively, with 8 bases between them. There are 13 residues in the CDR3. The germline V gene has CDR1 SGDLS and CDR2 YYNGEE. CDR3 sequence (DNA): TGTGCCAGCAGCGTAGGGGGGCGTGAGACCCAGTACTTC. Protein sequence: CASSVGGRETQYF.

The genes are TRBV10-2 and TRBJ2-1; 7 bases fit TRBD2. Losses at the gene ends were 2 bases for V and 15 bases for J; bases not matched to a gene: 7. The CDR3 loop spans 12 amino acids. Germline loops: CDR1 WSHSY, CDR2 SAAADI. The CDR3, as DNA: TGCGCCAGCAGTGAGAGGACTAGGTTTCTGTTCTTC. Translated: CASSERTRFLFF.

A single count supports this clone. The chain carries TRBV10-2 and TRBJ1-4; TRBD1 aligns across 7 bases. This CDR3 is built from 14 residues. V was pared by 5 bases and J by 8 bases, with 8 bases of the junction left unmatched. Germline-derived CDR1 and CDR2 are WSHSY and SAAADI. CDR3 nucleotides: TGCGCCAGCAGTCCGGGACAGTCGGACGAAAAACTGTTTTTT. This sequence encodes CASSPGQSDEKLFF.

V and J are TRBV11-2 and TRBJ2-2; D is perhaps TRBD2 (8 bases). CDR3 size: 19 residues. In germline, CDR1 is SGHAT, CDR2 FQNNGV. Between the trimmed V and J ends, which lost 4 bases and 5 bases, there was a span of 26 bases. This chain's CDR3 is CASSWGTALSGSRTGELFF. CDR3 coding DNA: TGTGCCAGCAGCTGGGGGACAGCTCTAAGCGGGAGTCGAACCGGGGAGCTGTTTTTT.

J is TRBJ2-7 and V is TRBV10-3, with D perhaps TRBD1 (5 bases). Germline V gene lookup returns CDR1 ENHRY and CDR2 SYGVKD. The CDR3 totals 13 residues. The CDR3 DNA sequence: TGTGCCATCAGTGAGTACGGACATAACGGGCTGGCCGTC. It yields the protein CAISEYGHNGLAV.

The CDR3, as DNA: TGTGCCAGCAGCACCCGGACAGCTATGAACACTGAAGCTTTCTTT. This codes for CASSTRTAMNTEAFF. The rearrangement uses TRBV5-5 and TRBJ1-1; possible D gene TRBD1, 6 bases. V was shortened by 4 bases and J by 0 bases, with 13 bases between the two germline ends. This CDR3 is built from 15 residues. Germline loops: CDR1 SGHKS, CDR2 YYEKEE (reference sequence). Together with reference TRBV5-5 and TRBJ1-1, the CDR3 gives the full variable domain: DAGVTQSPTHLIKTRGQQVTLRCSPISGHKSVSWYQQVLGQGPQFIFQYYEKEERGRGNFPDRFSARQFPNYSSELNVNALLLGDSALYLCASSTRTAMNTEAFFGQGTRLTVV.

This clone was counted only a few times. The CDR3 DNA reads as TGTGCCATCAGTGAGACTAGCACGGGGTACGGCGAGCAGTACTTC. The encoded protein is CAISETSTGYGEQYF. The V call is TRBV10-3, the J call TRBJ2-7; D possibly corresponds to TRBD2 (6 bases). This CDR3 has 15 residues. CDR1 ENHRY and CDR2 SYGVKD come from the germline V gene. The V end lost 2 bases, the J end lost 6 bases, and 17 bases lay between the germline ends.

This clone has a single count. The CDR3 here is CASSYLGAGDQFF. The CDR3 DNA sequence: TGTGCCAGCAGTTACTTGGGGGCAGGAGATCAGTTCTTC. V usage is TRBV2 and J usage is TRBJ2-1, with TRBD1 as a possible D gene (6 bases). This CDR3 is 13 amino acids long. Per the germline V gene, CDR1 is SNHLY and CDR2 is FYNNEI. The germline V and J ends were trimmed by 5 bases and 13 bases, with 18 bases remaining between them. Drawing the rest from reference TRBV2 and TRBJ2-1, the complete variable domain is EPEVTQTPSHQVTQMGQEVILRCVPISNHLYFYWYRQILGQKVEFLVSFYNNEISEKSEIFDDQFSVERPDGSNFTLKIRSTKLEDSAMYFCASSYLGAGDQFFGPGTRLTVL.

This clone was picked up one time. This rearrangement joins TRBV11-2 to TRBJ2-1; no firm D call. The germline gives CDR1 SGHAT, CDR2 FQNNGV. The CDR3 runs 15 residues. V dropped 1 base and J dropped 2 bases, with 9 bases sitting between them. This chain's CDR3 is CASSLVSTPYNEQFF. DNA of the CDR3: TGTGCCAGCAGCTTAGTGAGCACCCCCTACAATGAGCAGTTCTTC. Together with reference TRBV11-2 and TRBJ2-1, the CDR3 gives the full variable domain: EAGVAQSPRYKIIEKRQSVAFWCNPISGHATLYWYQQILGQGPKLLIQFQNNGVVDDSQLPKDRFSAERLKGVDSTLKIQPAKLEDSAVYLCASSLVSTPYNEQFFGPGTRLTVL.

The chain couples TRBV6-1 to TRBJ2-2; the D is unclear. V dropped 4 bases and J dropped 5 bases, with 8 bases sitting between them. Germline assignment: CDR1 MNHNS and CDR2 SASEGT. This CDR3 region has 13 residues. The CDR3 DNA is TGTGCCAGCAGTGTGTATCGGACCGGGGAGCTGTTTTTT. It is translated as CASSVYRTGELFF.

This clone was observed a handful of times. Relative to the germline gene, one junction end is altered; a read error may explain this. This chain links TRBV7-7 with TRBJ2-7; D remains ambiguous. This CDR3 has 14 amino acids. Germline V CDR1 and CDR2: SSHAT, FNYEAQ (reference sequence). CDR3 protein: CASSPSGVSYEQYF. The CDR3 DNA is TGTGCTAGCAGCCCAAGTGGAGTCTCCTACGAGCAGTACTTC. Using reference TRBV7-7 and TRBJ2-7 for the parts outside the CDR3, the full variable domain is GAGVSQSPRYKVTKRGQDVTLRCDPISSHATLYWYQQALGQGPEFLTYFNYEAQPDKSGLPSDRFSAERPEGSISTLTIQRTEQRDSAMYRCASSPSGVSYEQYFGPGTRLTVT.

This clone occurred once. The chain uses TRBV14 and TRBJ2-2; 11 bases fit TRBD2. This CDR3 is 17 amino acids long. Germline lookup yields CDR1 SGHDN and CDR2 FVKESK. After removal of 1 base from V and 1 base from J, the junction contained 2 bases not matched to a gene. CDR3 region: CASSQVLAGGNTGELFF. CDR3 bases: TGTGCCAGCAGCCAAGTCCTAGCGGGAGGGAACACCGGGGAGCTGTTTTTT.

This chain uses TRBV7-9 with TRBJ1-5; D is perhaps TRBD1 (5 bases). Trimming removed 5 bases at V and 3 bases at J, with 14 bases between. The CDR3 extends over 15 amino acids. CDR1 and CDR2 from the germline V gene are SEHNR and FQNEAQ (reference sequence). CDR3 bases: TGTGCCAGCAGCCCAGTGGGGCCTACCAATCAGCCCCAGCATTTT. It codes for CASSPVGPTNQPQHF.

The rearrangement uses TRBV2 and TRBJ2-7; D gene unclear. CDR3 size: 14 residues. Looked up from germline, CDR1 is SNHLY and CDR2 is FYNNEI. V was pared by 7 bases and J by 0 bases, with 13 bases between. The CDR3 loop reads CASKIVIGSYEQYF. In DNA form, the CDR3 reads TGTGCCAGCAAGATAGTAATCGGCTCCTACGAGCAGTACTTC.

The V and J genes are TRBV6-5 and TRBJ2-5; 7 positions agree with TRBD2. With V trimmed by 4 bases and J by 0 bases, 5 bases remained unmatched. Looked up from germline, CDR1 is MNHEY and CDR2 is SVGAGI. The CDR3 is 15 residues long. The CDR3: CASSFLAEHQETQYF. DNA of the CDR3: TGTGCCAGCAGTTTCCTAGCGGAACACCAAGAGACCCAGTACTTC.

CDR3 loop: CAISVAGLASYEQYF. The CDR3 DNA sequence: TGTGCCATCAGTGTAGCGGGGCTTGCTTCCTACGAGCAGTACTTC. V usage is TRBV10-3 and J usage is TRBJ2-7; TRBD2 matches 8 bases. The CDR3 length is 15 residues. V shed 4 bases, J shed 1 base, and the junction held 6 bases outside the gene matches. CDR1 and CDR2 from the germline V gene are ENHRY and SYGVKD.

V is TRBV11-2 and J is TRBJ2-1, with 10 bases aligning to TRBD2. J lost 8 bases, V lost 0 bases, and 7 bases had no gene match. This CDR3 is 16 amino acids long. Germline CDR1 is SGHAT and CDR2 is FQNNGV. CDR3 protein: CASSLDILAGAHEQFF. CDR3 nucleotides: TGTGCCAGCAGCTTAGATATTCTAGCGGGAGCCCATGAGCAGTTCTTC.

This clone has only one observation. The chain joins TRBV18 to TRBJ2-7; 9 bases align to TRBD2. CDR1 and CDR2 from the germline V gene are KGHSH and LQKENI. Losses at the gene ends were 5 bases for V and 13 bases for J; bases not matched to a gene: 12. This CDR3 has 13 residues. The CDR3 DNA reads as TGTGCCAGCTCAGCCCCTAGCGGGGAGGTTCTATACTTC. Translating it yields CASSAPSGEVLYF.

This chain connects TRBV27 to TRBJ2-5; D uncertain. The end of the DNA is better explained by TRBJ2-7, so the J call may be wrong. This CDR3 region has 14 residues. Germline CDR1 is MNHEY and CDR2 is SMNVEV (reference sequence). In nucleotides, the CDR3 is TGTGCCAGCAGTTTCGGTCCCCCTCCCTCCGAGCAGTACTTC. This codes for CASSFGPPPSEQYF.

The chain links TRBV10-2 to TRBJ1-1; 7 bases line up with TRBD1. Germline CDR1 reads WSHSY; CDR2 reads SAAADI. With V trimmed by 6 bases and J by 3 bases, 10 bases remained unmatched. The CDR3 is made up of 15 amino acids. CDR3 sequence (DNA): TGCGCCAGCAGCGGTCCGGGACAGACGGACACTGAAGCTTTCTTT. It encodes CASSGPGQTDTEAFF.

V is TRBV27 and J is TRBJ1-2; the D is unclear. V was clipped by 5 bases and J by 8 bases, with 15 bases between them. Germline CDR1 and CDR2: MNHEY and SMNVEV (reference sequence). The CDR3 sequence is 13 residues long. This CDR3 is CASSPSTAWGYTF. The CDR3 DNA sequence: TGTGCCAGCAGTCCTTCCACTGCGTGGGGCTACACCTTC.

The chain links TRBV12-5 to TRBJ1-2; 9 nucleotides agree with TRBD1. The trim removed 7 bases at V and 8 bases at J, leaving 8 bases unmatched. CDR1 and CDR2 (germline): LGHNT, FRNRAP. The CDR3 has 13 residues. The CDR3 nucleotides are TGTGCTAGTGCCCCGGACAGGGGTGACGGCTACACCTTC. It translates to CASAPDRGDGYTF.

This clone came up a few times. The sample holds other DNA sequences that translate to the same CDR3. DNA of the CDR3: TGTGCCAGCAGTTTGGCGGGAGGGGTAAACGAGCAGTACTTC. Translation gives CASSLAGGVNEQYF. The rearrangement joins TRBV28 to TRBJ2-7; TRBD2 matches at 9 bases. CDR3 length: 14 residues. Germline values: CDR1 MDHEN, CDR2 SYDVKM. V dropped 3 bases and J dropped 5; count of bases not matched to a gene: 5.